The 29 T cell receptor beta chains reported below all come from one sample, sequenced in a study of T cells after yellow fever vaccination. TCRdb fed the 5' RACE reads into MiXCR, producing one record per CDR3 protein. The table has about 630,000 distinct CDR3 sequences, roughly an eighth seen once. This specimen was PBMCs, taken on the day of the yellow fever booster vaccination. Receptors originate from a man aged 30 to 39 who received the YFV17D yellow fever vaccine.

The chain carries TRBV4-3 and TRBJ2-1; TRBD2 agrees at 13 bases. With 6 bases clipped from V and 2 bases from J, the junction kept 16 bases outside the gene matches. CDR1 LGHNA and CDR2 YSLEER come from the germline V gene. The CDR3 totals 20 residues. The CDR3 protein is CASSPSGLAGDSETYNEQFF. The DNA for the CDR3 is TGCGCCAGCAGTCCTTCCGGACTAGCGGGAGACAGTGAGACCTACAATGAGCAGTTCTTC.

The chain recombines TRBV7-3 with TRBJ2-3; 7 bases agree with TRBD2. The trim removed 5 bases at V and 0 bases at J, leaving 5 bases unmatched. The germline V gene has CDR1 SGHTA and CDR2 FQGTGA. The CDR3 is 15 residues long. CDR3 nucleotides: TGTGCCAGCAGCGGCGGACTAGGTAGCACAGATACGCAGTATTTT. Translating gives CASSGGLGSTDTQYF.

This clonotype was found many times. The chain has TRBV7-2 and TRBJ1-1, with D uncertain. CDR1 and CDR2 from the germline V gene are SGHTA and FQGNSA. Deletions cut 6 bases from V and 1 base from J, with 9 bases between. The CDR3 consists of 13 residues. The chain's CDR3 is CASRPTPNTEAFF. The CDR3 region has the DNA TGTGCCAGCAGACCAACTCCGAACACTGAAGCTTTCTTT.

This clonotype has more than one count but fewer than ten. The V and J genes are TRBV2 and TRBJ2-5; D is uncertain. The germline gives CDR1 SNHLY, CDR2 FYNNEI. This CDR3 contains 13 residues. Trimming removed 6 bases from V and 5 bases from J, with 13 bases in between. In nucleotides, the CDR3 is TGTGCCAGCAGAGGGTACCTTTTGGAGACCCAGTACTTC. It specifies CASRGYLLETQYF.

The J gene is TRBJ2-1, the V gene TRBV6-1; a weak D match, TRBD2 (5 bases). V lost 8 bases and J lost 4, with 15 bases in between. Germline values: CDR1 MNHNS, CDR2 SASEGT. The CDR3 covers 14 residues. The CDR3 reads CASCRAEVYNEQFF. For the CDR3, the DNA is TGTGCCAGCTGCAGAGCGGAGGTATACAATGAGCAGTTCTTC.

The chain employs TRBV10-3 and TRBJ2-3; no reliable D call. The germline V gene encodes CDR1 ENHRY and CDR2 SYGVKD. V was shortened by 8 bases and J by 6 bases, with 12 bases between the two germline ends. The CDR3 loop spans 12 amino acids. The CDR3 region has the DNA TGTGCCATCTCTCCATCAACGGATACGCAGTATTTT. Residues: CAISPSTDTQYF.

Worth noting for this clonotype: Germline and junction disagree at one end, which may indicate a read error. The chain links TRBV12-3 or TRBV12-4 to TRBJ2-5; D is undetermined. This CDR3 has 13 residues. CDR3 sequence: CASSFLGLETPYF. Written as DNA, the CDR3 is TGTGCCAGCAGTTTTCTGGGGTTGGAGACCCCGTACTTC.

This sequence joins TRBV7-2 and TRBJ2-5; 10 nucleotides align to TRBD2. CDR1 and CDR2 (germline): SGHTA, FQGNSA. V dropped 1 base and J dropped 6; count of bases not matched to a gene: 2. CDR3 size: 14 residues. The CDR3 here is CASSLGTSGQTQYF. The CDR3 DNA reads TGTGCCAGCAGCTTAGGGACTAGCGGCCAGACCCAGTACTTC.

The chain joins TRBV6-2 or TRBV6-3 to TRBJ2-7; 7 nucleotides agree with TRBD2. There are 17 residues in the CDR3. Germline trimming cut 2 bases from V and 2 bases from J; bases unmatched to any gene: 12. The germline V gene encodes CDR1 MNHEY and CDR2 SVGEGT. The CDR3 is CASSYPTRGFVAYEQYF. CDR3 DNA: TGTGCCAGCAGTTACCCGACGCGGGGGTTCGTGGCCTACGAGCAGTACTTC.

V and J are TRBV5-1 and TRBJ2-7; 8 bases line up with TRBD1. Germline values: CDR1 SGHRS, CDR2 YFSETQ. The CDR3 runs to 16 residues. V lost 2 bases to trimming and J lost 0 bases; unmatched junction nucleotides: 7. As DNA, the CDR3 is TGCGCCAGCAGCTTTTCCGGACAGGGTAGCTCCTACGAGCAGTACTTC. Translating gives CASSFSGQGSSYEQYF.

The chain combines TRBV20-1 with TRBJ2-3; 9 bases fit TRBD2. This CDR3 contains 15 residues. CDR1 is DFQATT and CDR2 is SNEGSKA in the germline V gene (reference sequence). V shed 0 bases, J shed 4 bases, and the junction held 5 bases outside the gene matches. The CDR3 loop reads CSAREDSGSPDTQYF. CDR3 nucleotides: TGCAGTGCTAGAGAGGATAGCGGGAGCCCAGATACGCAGTATTTT.

This clonotype was seen repeatedly, ten times or more. For the CDR3, the DNA is TGTGCCAGCAGCTCGCAGGGAGCCTACGAGCAGTACTTC. Translation: CASSSQGAYEQYF. The chain carries TRBV19 and TRBJ2-7; D tentatively fits TRBD1 or TRBD2 (5 bases each). The CDR3 runs to 13 residues. Germline V gene sequence: CDR1 LNHDA, CDR2 SQIVND (reference sequence). Trimming removed 9 bases at V and 2 bases at J, with 14 bases between.

This clonotype has only a few counts. The chain combines TRBV19 with TRBJ2-5, with D perhaps matching TRBD1 (6 bases). Per germline, CDR1 LNHDA and CDR2 SQIVND (reference sequence). V was trimmed by 6 bases and J by 4 bases, leaving 15 bases between them. This CDR3 comprises 14 residues. The CDR3 nucleotides are TGTGCCAGTAGCCCCGGACAGTTAGGAGAGACCCAGTACTTC. Protein sequence: CASSPGQLGETQYF.

The chain joins TRBV3-1 to TRBJ2-2; 8 nucleotides agree with TRBD2. Trimming removed 4 bases from V and 8 bases from J; junction bases left unmatched: 18. The CDR3 covers 18 residues. The germline V gene has CDR1 LGHDT and CDR2 YNNKEL (reference sequence). The CDR3 is CASSPPRTSGGTVGELFF. In nucleotides, the CDR3 is TGTGCCAGCAGCCCCCCTCGAACCAGCGGGGGAACGGTTGGGGAGCTGTTTTTT.

This clonotype was observed a handful of times. The chain is built from TRBV20-1 and TRBJ2-7; D tentatively reads TRBD1 or TRBD2 (5 bases each). CDR3 size: 15 residues. The germline gives CDR1 DFQATT, CDR2 SNEGSKA (reference sequence). V gave up 6 bases and J gave up 2 bases, with 20 bases separating them. CDR3 DNA: TGCAGTGCCGTAAACTTGGGACGGAGCGCCTACGAGCAGTACTTC. Translated, it gives CSAVNLGRSAYEQYF.

This clonotype was recorded a few times. V usage is TRBV5-1 and J usage is TRBJ1-1; unclear D gene. CDR1 and CDR2 from the germline V gene are SGHRS and YFSETQ. The CDR3 contains 14 residues. Trimming left V 4 bases short and J 0 bases short, with 10 bases between. The CDR3 is CASSGHNLNTEAFF. CDR3 coding DNA: TGCGCCAGCAGCGGCCACAATTTGAACACTGAAGCTTTCTTT.

V usage is TRBV19 and J usage is TRBJ2-2; 9 positions agree with TRBD1. The CDR3 runs 17 residues. Germline-derived CDR1 and CDR2 are LNHDA and SQIVND (reference sequence). J lost 4 bases, V lost 3 bases, and 9 bases had no gene match. The CDR3 bases are TGTGCCAGTAGTATCGACAGGGGGGTTAAGGGCACCGGGGAGCTGTTTTTT. Residues: CASSIDRGVKGTGELFF.

Only a few counts were recorded for this clonotype. The chain is built from TRBV12-3 or TRBV12-4 and TRBJ1-5, with no clear D. This CDR3 is 13 amino acids long. V shed 3 bases and J shed 4 bases, with 7 bases lying between them. The CDR3 DNA reads TGTGCCAGCAGTTTGGCGGATAATCAGCCCCAGCATTTT. It encodes CASSLADNQPQHF.

V usage is TRBV3-1 and J usage is TRBJ1-2, with D possibly TRBD1 on 6 matching bases. Germline assignment: CDR1 LGHDT and CDR2 YNNKEL (reference sequence). The CDR3 is 15 residues long. V shed 0 bases and J shed 3 bases, with 11 bases lying between them. In DNA form, the CDR3 reads TGTGCCAGCAGCCAAGATTCCCAGGGGTACTATGGCTACACCTTC. Protein sequence: CASSQDSQGYYGYTF.

The chain has TRBV7-3 and TRBJ1-3, with unresolved D. Germline loops: CDR1 SGHTA, CDR2 FQGTGA. The CDR3 runs 15 residues. Trimming removed 5 bases from V and 0 bases from J, with 11 bases in between. The CDR3 sequence is CASSPGRSSGNTIYF. The DNA for the CDR3 is TGTGCCAGCAGCCCCGGACGGAGCTCTGGAAACACCATATATTTT.

This clonotype showed up many times. An end of the junction does not agree with germline; a read error may underlie this. The V call is TRBV4-3, the J call TRBJ2-3, with 7 positions matching TRBD2. The germline V gene has CDR1 LGHNA and CDR2 YSLEER. The CDR3 loop spans 14 amino acids. CDR3 sequence (DNA): TGCGCCAGCAGCCCCTCCCGGACCGGGACTACCCTCTCGTTT. Protein sequence: CASSPSRTGTTLSF.

This clonotype was seen more than once but under ten times. V usage is TRBV5-6 and J usage is TRBJ1-2; weak D call: TRBD1 (5 bases). Trimming stripped 4 bases from V and 6 bases from J, with 22 bases between. The CDR3 length is 16 residues. Looked up from germline, CDR1 is SGHDT and CDR2 is YYEEEE. The CDR3 DNA reads TGTGCCAGCAGCCCAGCGTGGGAGGGGAAGACGGATGGCTACACCTTC. Its translation is CASSPAWEGKTDGYTF.

The rearrangement joins TRBV27 to TRBJ2-1; 8 bases line up with TRBD2. The CDR3 is 14 amino acids. With 4 bases clipped from V and 8 bases from J, the junction kept 7 bases outside the gene matches. Germline V gives CDR1 MNHEY, CDR2 SMNVEV (reference sequence). The CDR3 DNA sequence: TGTGCCAGCAGTTCCATAGCGGGAAGGGATGAGCAGTTCTTC. Residues: CASSSIAGRDEQFF.

This clonotype showed up just a few times. The chain is built from TRBV20-1 and TRBJ2-1, with D tentatively TRBD2 (6 bases). V lost 6 bases to trimming and J lost 7 bases, with 22 bases between them. Germline CDR1 reads DFQATT; CDR2 reads SNEGSKA (reference sequence). This CDR3 comprises 15 residues. CDR3: CSAVDGGRGLNEQFF. The CDR3 DNA sequence: TGCAGTGCAGTCGACGGGGGTCGCGGGCTGAATGAGCAGTTCTTC.

The table lists this clonotype with a few counts. This sequence joins TRBV20-1 and TRBJ2-7; no definite D call. Trimming pared 3 bases from V and 4 bases from J, leaving 10 bases between. Germline CDR1 reads DFQATT; CDR2 reads SNEGSKA (reference sequence). The CDR3 covers 12 residues. This CDR3 is CSARGRGYEQYF. CDR3 sequence (DNA): TGCAGTGCTAGGGGCCGTGGTTACGAGCAGTACTTC.

The chain couples TRBV12-3 or TRBV12-4 to TRBJ1-6; possible D gene TRBD1, 5 bases. CDR3 size: 15 residues. V lost 1 base and J 7 bases, leaving 11 bases between the germline ends. The chain's CDR3 is CASSLDGTVNSPLHF. The CDR3 coding sequence is TGTGCCAGCAGTTTAGACGGGACGGTCAATTCACCCCTCCACTTT.

In the case of this clonotype: Possible read error: a much larger clone is one base away. This chain uses TRBV20-1 with TRBJ2-1; TRBD2 matches at 10 bases. Germline CDR1 and CDR2: DFQATT and SNEGSKA (reference sequence). The CDR3 totals 17 residues. CDR3 nucleotide sequence: TGCTGTGCTAGTCTTCTAGCGGGAGCTGGTTCCTACAATGAGCAGTTCTTC. Translation: CCASLLAGAGSYNEQFF.

There are a few counts of this clonotype. J is TRBJ2-5 and V is TRBV27; 8 positions agree with TRBD1. V lost 2 bases, J lost 5 bases, and 4 bases stayed unmatched. Germline V gene lookup returns CDR1 MNHEY and CDR2 SMNVEV (reference sequence). This CDR3 contains 14 residues. CDR3 sequence reads: CASSLQGAYETQYF. CDR3 coding DNA: TGTGCCAGCAGTTTACAGGGGGCTTATGAGACCCAGTACTTC.

This clonotype has more than one count but fewer than ten. The J gene is TRBJ1-6, the V gene TRBV6-1; D gene unclear. This CDR3 region has 14 residues. V was trimmed by 8 bases and J by 5 bases, leaving 13 bases between them. Germline V gene lookup returns CDR1 MNHNS and CDR2 SASEGT. The CDR3 region is CASARWRDNSPLHF. Here the CDR3 DNA reads TGTGCCAGCGCGAGGTGGCGTGATAATTCACCCCTCCACTTT.